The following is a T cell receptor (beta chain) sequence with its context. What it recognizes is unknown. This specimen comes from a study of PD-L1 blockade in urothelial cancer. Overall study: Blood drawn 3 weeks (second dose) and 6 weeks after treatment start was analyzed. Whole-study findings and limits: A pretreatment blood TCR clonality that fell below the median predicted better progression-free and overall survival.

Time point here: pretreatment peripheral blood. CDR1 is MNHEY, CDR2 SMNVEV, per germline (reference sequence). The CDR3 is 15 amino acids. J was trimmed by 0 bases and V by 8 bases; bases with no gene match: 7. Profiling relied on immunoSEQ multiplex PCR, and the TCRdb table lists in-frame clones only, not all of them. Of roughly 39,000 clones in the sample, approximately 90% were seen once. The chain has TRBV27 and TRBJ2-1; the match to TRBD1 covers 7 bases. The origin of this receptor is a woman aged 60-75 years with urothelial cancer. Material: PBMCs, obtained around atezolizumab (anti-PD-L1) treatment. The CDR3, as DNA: TGTGCCAGCCGGATGGCAGGGGGCTCCTACAATGAGCAGTTCTTC. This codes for CASRMAGGSYNEQFF.